This T cell receptor beta chain was profiled in a study of control samples from healthy donors and cancer patients. The CDR3 sequence is 12 residues long. V was pared by 3 bases and J by 5 bases, with 4 bases between. Germline values: CDR1 MDHEN, CDR2 SYDVKM. Produced via immunoSEQ multiplex PCR; TCRdb's table is partial and in-frame only. The sample gives 120,000 or so clones, around 96% of which show up once; less than 4.5% is in the top ten. The sequenced material came from blood. The receptor was derived from a man younger than 40 in good health. The chain combines TRBV28 with TRBJ2-2; D not certain. DNA of the CDR3: TGTGCCAGCAGTTTGAGGACCGGGGAGCTGTTTTTT. As protein: CASSLRTGELFF.